The 20 T cell receptor beta chains below come from one sample, sequenced in a study of blood T cells in healthy people across ages. The use of a sample-barcoded 5' primer and a J-beta primer mix characterized a second PCR of about 7 to 12 cycles. TCRdb redid the calling of the 5' RACE reads with MiXCR, one entry per CDR3 protein. The sample consists of approximately 810,000 distinct CDR3 sequences, 29% of them appearing once. Sequencing was done on a sample of blood. All receptors derive from a woman of 80 years or more in good health.

V gene TRBV5-1 combines with J gene TRBJ2-7, with D maybe TRBD1 (5 bases). Germline-derived CDR1 and CDR2 are SGHRS and YFSETQ. Trimming removed 0 bases at V and 5 bases at J, with 9 bases between. The CDR3 loop spans 13 amino acids. The CDR3 region is CASSLGQRNEQYF. The CDR3 coding sequence is TGCGCCAGCAGCTTGGGACAGAGGAACGAGCAGTACTTC. Looking up the rest from reference TRBV5-1 and TRBJ2-7 gives the full variable domain: KAGVTQTPRYLIKTRGQQVTLSCSPISGHRSVSWYQQTPGQGLQFLFEYFSETQRNKGNFPGRFSGRQFSNSRSEMNVSTLELGDSALYLCASSLGQRNEQYFGPGTRLTVT.

In its sample, this clonotype was seen many times. The rearrangement joins TRBV3-1 to TRBJ1-2, with TRBD1 matching 9 bases. V lost 1 base and J lost 8; bases outside the gene matches: 8. Germline V lookup: CDR1 LGHDT, CDR2 YNNKEL (reference sequence). This CDR3 has 15 amino acids. The CDR3 DNA reads TGTGCCAGCAGCCAAGGGACAGGGACAGGGATCGGCTACACCTTC. Translated, it gives CASSQGTGTGIGYTF.

Comments on this clonotype: This may come from a read error, since a much larger clone is one base off. V gene TRBV5-1 combines with J gene TRBJ2-3; D gene ambiguous. Germline values: CDR1 SGHRS, CDR2 YFSETQ. The ends were cut back, 4 bases at V and 7 bases at J, with 19 bases in the middle. The CDR3 loop spans 15 amino acids. The CDR3 loop is CASSMAAATVNTQYF. The CDR3 DNA sequence: TGCGCCAGCAGCATGGCGGCAGCTACAGTCAATACGCAGTATTTT.

In this sample, this clonotype turned up a few times. CDR3 DNA: TGCAGTGCTAGAGATGGGACGGGGGGCCAATACAATGAGCAGTACTTC. Its translation is CSARDGTGGQYNEQYF. This chain uses TRBV20-1 with TRBJ2-5, with D tentatively TRBD2 (7 bases). This CDR3 has 16 amino acids. The V gene's germline CDR1 is DFQATT and CDR2 SNEGSKA (reference sequence). Trimming took 0 bases from V and 11 from J, leaving 25 bases between them.

This clonotype was recorded a few times. V gene TRBV6-2 or TRBV6-3 combines with J gene TRBJ2-1; 13 bases map to TRBD2. Trimming took 6 bases from V and 7 from J; bases not matched to a gene: 12. The CDR3 is made up of 17 amino acids. Germline V CDR1 and CDR2: MNHEY, SVGEGT. CDR3: CASRNQGLAGPTNEQFF. The DNA of the CDR3 is TGTGCCAGCAGAAACCAGGGACTAGCGGGGCCGACGAATGAGCAGTTCTTC.

This clonotype appeared once. Being one base from a much bigger clone, this may be a read error. This chain connects TRBV14 to TRBJ2-1; maybe TRBD1 (6 bases). The CDR3 consists of 16 residues. Trimming left V 4 bases short and J 4 bases short, with 17 bases between. Per the germline V gene, CDR1 is SGHDN and CDR2 is FVKESK. This CDR3 reads CASSRGATGLYNEQFF. DNA of the CDR3: TGTGCCAGCAGCCGAGGGGCGACAGGCCTTTACAATGAGCAGTTCTTC.

The CDR3 DNA follows: TGTGCCAGCAACGAGGTGGGGGGACCGAACACCGGGGAGCTGTTTTTT. The encoded protein is CASNEVGGPNTGELFF. This chain links TRBV7-9 with TRBJ2-2, with D possibly TRBD2 on 6 matching bases. Germline CDR1 SEHNR, CDR2 FQNEAQ (reference sequence). Deletions cut 7 bases from V and 0 bases from J, with 15 bases between. This CDR3 spans 16 amino acids.

On this clonotype: A read error may be the cause here, since a much bigger clone is one base away. V and J are TRBV5-1 and TRBJ1-2; D not certain. The CDR3 loop spans 14 amino acids. V gave up 6 bases and J gave up 6 bases, with 18 bases separating them. CDR1 is SGHRS and CDR2 is YFSETQ in the germline V gene. The CDR3 DNA follows: TGCGCCAGCACAGAGGGAGAACGGGCCCATGGCTACACCTTC. Residues: CASTEGERAHGYTF.

This clonotype appeared many times. The chain joins TRBV29-1 to TRBJ1-5; D remains ambiguous. The CDR3 is made up of 13 amino acids. The V gene's germline CDR1 is SQVTM and CDR2 ANQGSEA. V lost 6 bases, J lost 3 bases, and 12 bases lay in between. CDR3 bases: TGCAGCGTCTCCGGAGGGATCAATCAGCCCCAGCATTTT. Its translation: CSVSGGINQPQHF.

The table lists this clonotype with many counts. The CDR3 loop reads CASSPSTRNYGYTF. CDR3 coding DNA: TGTGCCAGCAGCCCCTCCACGCGTAACTATGGCTACACCTTC. V and J are TRBV9 and TRBJ1-2; D unclear. CDR3 length: 14 residues. The V end was cut by 4 bases, the J end by 1 base, with 11 bases between. In germline, CDR1 is SGDLS, CDR2 YYNGEE.

The CDR3: CATSDFGTPKNNNEQFF. As DNA, the CDR3 is TGTGCCACCAGTGATTTTGGGACACCAAAAAACAACAATGAGCAGTTCTTC. The gene calls are TRBV24-1 and TRBJ2-1; perhaps TRBD1 as D (6 bases). The CDR3 spans 17 residues. V gave up 1 base and J gave up 5 bases, with 17 bases separating them. Germline CDR1 and CDR2: KGHDR and SFDVKD.

This clonotype was seen many times. The V gene is TRBV7-9, the J gene TRBJ2-3, with D tentatively TRBD1 (6 bases). The length of the CDR3 is 15 residues. Germline V gives CDR1 SEHNR, CDR2 FQNEAQ (reference sequence). The V and J ends lost 2 bases and 6 bases respectively, with 15 bases between them. The CDR3 spells CASSLRQATGDTQYF. CDR3 in DNA: TGTGCCAGCAGCTTACGGCAGGCTACAGGGGATACGCAGTATTTT.

In its sample, this clonotype was seen many times. The chain links TRBV4-3 to TRBJ2-3; 9 bases align to TRBD2. With 2 bases clipped from V and 7 bases from J, the junction kept 4 bases outside the gene matches. Per the germline V gene, CDR1 is LGHNA and CDR2 is YSLEER. The CDR3 is made up of 14 amino acids. For the CDR3, the DNA is TGCGCCAGCAGCCAATCTAGCGGGGCGAATACGCAGTATTTT. Protein sequence: CASSQSSGANTQYF.

This clonotype was seen only a few times. Being one base from a much bigger clone, this may be a read error. The chain recombines TRBV6-5 with TRBJ1-2, with TRBD1 matching over 7 bases. From germline, CDR1 is MNHEY and CDR2 SVGAGI. This CDR3 region has 14 residues. Here the CDR3 reads CAGSRQGSGYGYTF. The CDR3 region has the DNA TGTGCCGGCAGCCGACAGGGAAGCGGGTATGGCTACACCTTC.

The chain recombines TRBV5-1 with TRBJ2-5; D might be TRBD2 (6 bases). V lost 0 bases and J lost 5, with 14 bases in between. Germline V gene lookup returns CDR1 SGHRS and CDR2 YFSETQ. The CDR3 loop spans 15 amino acids. CDR3 amino acids: CASSLAGAGWETQYF. The DNA for the CDR3 is TGCGCCAGCAGCTTGGCCGGGGCGGGGTGGGAGACCCAGTACTTC.

The chain links TRBV4-1 to TRBJ2-7; D not certain. CDR3 size: 16 residues. The germline V gene has CDR1 MGHRA and CDR2 YSYEKL. The V end lost 3 bases, the J end lost 0 bases, and 15 bases lay between the germline ends. DNA of the CDR3: TGCGCCAGCAGCCAGGTTTTAGGTGGTAGCTCCTACGAGCAGTACTTC. Translation: CASSQVLGGSSYEQYF.

This clonotype appeared many times. V gene TRBV4-1 combines with J gene TRBJ2-1, with D possibly being TRBD1 (5 bases). Trimming shortened V by 1 base and J by 3 bases, and 13 bases separated the two germline ends. Germline lookup yields CDR1 MGHRA and CDR2 YSYEKL. The CDR3 is made up of 16 amino acids. For the CDR3, the DNA is TGCGCCAGCAGCCAAGTTCTGGGGCTACACTACAATGAGCAGTTCTTC. Protein: CASSQVLGLHYNEQFF.

This clonotype was seen a few times. Being one base from a much bigger clone, this may be a read error. The chain is built from TRBV7-2 and TRBJ2-1; D is uncertain. The tail of the sequence fits TRBJ2-7 better, so the J call may be wrong. Germline V gene data show CDR1 as SGHTA and CDR2 as FQGNSA. CDR3 length: 14 amino acids. The CDR3 nucleotides read TGTGCCAGCAGCTTAGATGGTTCCTACAATGAGCAGTACTTC. Its translation is CASSLDGSYNEQYF.

The V and J genes are TRBV11-2 and TRBJ2-1, with 13 bases aligning to TRBD2. Germline V gene lookup returns CDR1 SGHAT and CDR2 FQNNGV. After removal of 6 bases from V and 3 bases from J, the junction contained 8 bases not matched to a gene. The CDR3 covers 17 residues. CDR3 residues: CASSFPRLAGGYNEQFF. In DNA form, the CDR3 reads TGTGCCAGCAGTTTCCCTCGACTAGCGGGGGGCTACAATGAGCAGTTCTTC.

Ten or more counts support this clonotype. The chain uses TRBV18 and TRBJ2-7, with D possibly being TRBD1 (6 bases). V was clipped by 6 bases and J by 2 bases, with 11 bases between them. CDR1 is KGHSH and CDR2 is LQKENI in the germline V gene. The CDR3 is made up of 13 amino acids. The chain's CDR3 is CASSDGTTYEQYF. DNA for the CDR3: TGTGCCAGCTCCGACGGGACAACCTACGAGCAGTACTTC.